Listed here are 19 T cell receptor beta chains from one sample, sequenced in a study of blood T cell repertoires in COVID-19. The protocol was immunoSEQ multiplex PCR, while the TCRdb copy is restricted to in-frame clones and leaves out a portion. This table holds some 200,000 clones, around three quarters found once. Material for sequencing was peripheral blood. The receptors derive from a woman aged 70-85 years with acute or convalescent COVID-19.

V and J are TRBV19 and TRBJ1-4; 8 bases line up with TRBD1. Trimming cost V 6 bases and J 8 bases; bases outside gene matches: 11. The CDR3 sequence is 15 residues long. Per germline, CDR1 LNHDA and CDR2 SQIVND (reference sequence). CDR3 in amino acids: CASSHPGTGVEKLFF. The CDR3 DNA reads TGTGCCAGTAGCCATCCCGGGACAGGAGTGGAAAAACTGTTTTTT.

This chain connects TRBV20-1 to TRBJ1-1; a possible D gene is TRBD1 (6 bases). This CDR3 has 15 residues. Trimming removed 3 bases at V and 2 bases at J, with 16 bases between. Germline loops: CDR1 DFQATT, CDR2 SNEGSKA (reference sequence). For the CDR3, the DNA is TGCAGTGCTAGTGGAACAGGGAACCAAAACACTGAAGCTTTCTTT. Translated: CSASGTGNQNTEAFF.

The J gene is TRBJ2-5, the V gene TRBV4-2; D may be TRBD1 (6 bases). Germline V gene data show CDR1 as LGHNA and CDR2 as YNFKEQ. Trimming took off 3 bases at V and 5 bases at J, with 16 bases between the two ends. The CDR3 has 15 amino acids. CDR3 coding DNA: TGTGCCAGCAGCCAGGGGACGCCTGACAGGGAGACCCAGTACTTC. Its translation: CASSQGTPDRETQYF.

The chain couples TRBV10-3 to TRBJ2-5, with TRBD2 matching over 7 bases. Per germline, CDR1 ENHRY and CDR2 SYGVKD. The CDR3 sequence is 15 residues long. V dropped 4 bases and J dropped 5; count of bases not matched to a gene: 10. This chain's CDR3 is CAISVVAAGGETQYF. The CDR3 region has the DNA TGTGCCATCAGTGTAGTGGCGGCCGGGGGGGAGACCCAGTACTTC.

The V gene is TRBV5-4, the J gene TRBJ2-7; 9 bases are a match to TRBD2. This CDR3 has 16 residues. The junction had 11 bases not matched to a gene; V was cut back by 4 bases and J by 3 bases. CDR1 and CDR2 from the germline V gene are SGHNT and YYREEE (reference sequence). CDR3 region: CASSRKASGDIYEQYF. DNA for the CDR3: TGTGCCAGCAGCCGAAAGGCTAGCGGGGACATCTACGAGCAGTACTTC.

V usage is TRBV27 and J usage is TRBJ2-7; TRBD2 matches at 7 bases. The junction had 14 bases not matched to a gene; V was cut back by 6 bases and J by 6 bases. Germline V gene lookup returns CDR1 MNHEY and CDR2 SMNVEV (reference sequence). This CDR3 is 15 amino acids long. CDR3 residues: CASSQAGPPFIEQYF. In DNA form, the CDR3 reads TGTGCCAGCAGCCAAGCGGGGCCCCCTTTTATCGAGCAGTACTTC.

The V call is TRBV19, the J call TRBJ1-5, with a possible D match to TRBD1 (5 bases). V was shortened by 7 bases and J by 1 base, with 11 bases between the two germline ends. The V gene's germline CDR1 is LNHDA and CDR2 SQIVND (reference sequence). The CDR3 covers 14 residues. The CDR3 nucleotides read TGTGCCAGTAATGGTCGACAGAGCAATCAGCCCCAGCATTTT. Protein sequence: CASNGRQSNQPQHF.

The V and J genes are TRBV7-2 and TRBJ2-7, with 10 bases fitting TRBD1. Losses at the gene ends were 5 bases for V and 7 bases for J; bases not matched to a gene: 14. Germline V CDR1 and CDR2: SGHTA, FQGNSA. This CDR3 comprises 16 residues. The CDR3 sequence: CASSGARDRGRSEQYF. The CDR3 coding sequence is TGTGCCAGCAGCGGGGCTCGGGACAGGGGACGTTCGGAGCAGTACTTC.

CDR3 in DNA: TGTGCCAGCAGCCCGGACATTAGCTCCTACGAGCAGTACTTC. The encoded protein is CASSPDISSYEQYF. J is TRBJ2-7 and V is TRBV9, with D possibly being TRBD1 (5 bases). Per germline, CDR1 SGDLS and CDR2 YYNGEE. The V end was cut by 4 bases, the J end by 0 bases, with 11 bases between. The CDR3 is 14 amino acids.

The chain couples TRBV28 to TRBJ2-5; D is perhaps TRBD2 (5 bases). The CDR3 is made up of 11 amino acids. The V gene's germline CDR1 is MDHEN and CDR2 SYDVKM. V lost 11 bases and J 2 bases, leaving 9 bases between the germline ends. The CDR3 DNA follows: TGTGCCGGCCGGGAACAAGAGACCCAGTACTTC. Protein sequence: CAGREQETQYF.

This chain joins TRBV19 and TRBJ2-5; 7 bases are a match to TRBD2. The CDR3 is 16 residues long. Germline lookup yields CDR1 LNHDA and CDR2 SQIVND (reference sequence). The junction had 16 bases not matched to a gene; V was cut back by 5 bases and J by 7 bases. The CDR3 DNA reads TGTGCCAGTAGTTCCCCCTGGGCGGGAGCTCGGGGGACCCAGTACTTC. Translated, it gives CASSSPWAGARGTQYF.

The chain couples TRBV4-1 to TRBJ2-5; the match to TRBD1 covers 9 bases. V was pared by 4 bases and J by 5 bases, with 5 bases of the junction left unmatched. The CDR3 consists of 14 residues. Germline assignment: CDR1 MGHRA and CDR2 YSYEKL. The CDR3 DNA reads as TGCGCCAGCAGCCTCCGGGACAGGGTTGAGACCCAGTACTTC. It codes for CASSLRDRVETQYF.

The genes are TRBV18 and TRBJ2-7; perhaps TRBD2 as D (6 bases). V was clipped by 3 bases and J by 0 bases, with 6 bases between them. Germline CDR1 is KGHSH and CDR2 is LQKENI. CDR3 length: 13 amino acids. The CDR3: CASSPGSSYEQYF. CDR3 DNA sequence: TGTGCCAGCTCACCCGGGAGCTCCTACGAGCAGTACTTC.

Many counts were recorded for this clone. The chain links TRBV30 to TRBJ1-4, with a weak D call TRBD1 (5 bases). This CDR3 has 13 residues. The germline V and J ends were trimmed by 3 bases and 5 bases, with 10 bases remaining between them. The germline V gene encodes CDR1 GTSNPN and CDR2 SVGIG (reference sequence). CDR3 protein: CAWRTALNEKLFF. DNA for the CDR3: TGTGCCTGGAGGACAGCCTTGAATGAAAAACTGTTTTTT.

This chain connects TRBV5-4 to TRBJ2-5, with 15 bases fitting TRBD2. Per germline, CDR1 SGHNT and CDR2 YYREEE (reference sequence). V lost 5 bases to trimming and J lost 5 bases; unmatched junction nucleotides: 4. The CDR3 extends over 15 amino acids. DNA for the CDR3: TGTGCCAGCAGACCCGGGACTAGCGGGAGGGAGACCCAGTACTTC. Protein sequence: CASRPGTSGRETQYF.

The chain combines TRBV11-3 with TRBJ2-1, with D possibly matching TRBD1 (6 bases). The germline V gene encodes CDR1 SGHNT and CDR2 YENEEA. V lost 1 base and J 2 bases, leaving 6 bases between the germline ends. CDR3 length: 14 amino acids. CDR3 nucleotide sequence: TGTGCCAGCAGCTTAGGGGACACCTACAATGAGCAGTTCTTC. Translating it yields CASSLGDTYNEQFF.

The chain is built from TRBV19 and TRBJ1-1; 7 bases match TRBD1. The CDR3 has 15 amino acids. CDR1 is LNHDA, CDR2 SQIVND, per germline (reference sequence). V lost 6 bases to trimming and J lost 3 bases; unmatched junction nucleotides: 10. DNA of the CDR3: TGTGCCAGTAGCTTTAAGACAGGGATTGACACTGAAGCTTTCTTT. Its translation is CASSFKTGIDTEAFF.

The V gene is TRBV7-9, the J gene TRBJ2-3; 7 bases map to TRBD1. V was pared by 7 bases and J by 3 bases, with 7 bases of the junction left unmatched. Per germline, CDR1 SEHNR and CDR2 FQNEAQ (reference sequence). CDR3 length: 14 residues. In nucleotides, the CDR3 is TGTGCCAGCACCTACAGGGGTGGGACAGATACGCAGTATTTT. Its protein is CASTYRGGTDTQYF.

This sequence joins TRBV15 and TRBJ2-3; possibly TRBD1 for D (5 bases). V was clipped by 1 base and J by 1 base, with 12 bases between them. Germline CDR1 reads LNHNV; CDR2 reads YYDKDF (reference sequence). This CDR3 is built from 16 residues. CDR3 loop: CATSRVDTGGTDTQYF. For the CDR3, the DNA is TGTGCCACCAGCAGAGTTGACACAGGAGGCACAGATACGCAGTATTTT.